Shown below are 17 T cell receptor beta chains from a single sample sequenced in a study of cytomegalovirus exposure and HLA in healthy donors. The PCR was carried out with 60 Vbeta primers and 13 Jbeta primers. Clones were read by immunoSEQ multiplex PCR, and TCRdb kept only the in-frame ones, dropping some. Seen here are about 140,000 clones, almost 85% observed once, and the top ten hold about 3.2%. Material: PBMCs. The origin of the receptors is a man younger than 30 in good health and CMV-seropositive.

CDR3: CASSLGTPNEAFF. CDR3 coding DNA: TGTGCCAGCAGCTTGGGGACACCTAACGAAGCTTTCTTT. The chain joins TRBV5-6 to TRBJ1-1; TRBD1 might be the D (5 bases). This CDR3 has 13 amino acids. Germline CDR1 is SGHDT and CDR2 is YYEEEE. V lost 0 bases and J lost 8, with 11 bases in between.

This clone was seen once. The chain recombines TRBV5-6 with TRBJ2-6, with a possible D match to TRBD1 (5 bases). This CDR3 is built from 18 residues. Germline V gene lookup returns CDR1 SGHDT and CDR2 YYEEEE. Trimming left V 0 bases short and J 0 bases short, with 13 bases between. CDR3 nucleotide sequence: TGTGCCAGCAGCTTGGAGGGCAGGGATATCTCTGGGGCCAACGTCCTGACTTTC. It is translated as CASSLEGRDISGANVLTF.

J is TRBJ2-2 and V is TRBV10-3; D possibly corresponds to TRBD2 (5 bases). Germline values: CDR1 ENHRY, CDR2 SYGVKD. Deletions cut 4 bases from V and 3 bases from J, with 18 bases between. This CDR3 is built from 17 residues. DNA for the CDR3: TGTGCCATCAGTGGCCCAAGAACGGAGGTTGACACCGGGGAGCTGTTTTTT. Its translation is CAISGPRTEVDTGELFF.

The V gene is TRBV4-1, the J gene TRBJ2-3; no definite D call. Germline-derived CDR1 and CDR2 are MGHRA and YSYEKL. There are 13 residues in the CDR3. Trimming left V 2 bases short and J 5 bases short, with 8 bases between. The CDR3 nucleotides read TGCGCCAGCAGCCAATTGTCAGTAGATACGCAGTATTTT. It yields the protein CASSQLSVDTQYF.

This rearrangement joins TRBV5-1 to TRBJ1-3, with unresolved D. V lost 4 bases and J lost 4, with 9 bases in between. The CDR3 runs 13 residues. The germline V gene encodes CDR1 SGHRS and CDR2 YFSETQ. Here the CDR3 DNA reads TGCGCCAGCAGCCCGGGAGGAGGAAACACCATATATTTT. Encoded protein: CASSPGGGNTIYF.

This chain joins TRBV9 and TRBJ2-3; TRBD2 agrees at 9 bases. The V segment lost 0 bases and the J segment 9 bases; nucleotides outside the gene matches: 11. Germline loops: CDR1 SGDLS, CDR2 YYNGEE. The CDR3 is 16 amino acids. In DNA form, the CDR3 reads TGTGCCAGCAGCGTAGGAGTAGCGGGGGACCGGGGGACGCAGTATTTT. Translating it yields CASSVGVAGDRGTQYF.

The chain combines TRBV27 with TRBJ1-1; 8 nucleotides align to TRBD1. Germline loops: CDR1 MNHEY, CDR2 SMNVEV (reference sequence). Unmatched junction bases numbered 4, after V lost 2 bases and J lost 5 bases. The CDR3 runs to 14 residues. CDR3 nucleotides: TGTGCCAGCAGTTTACAGGGGGCAGGAACTGAAGCTTTCTTT. As protein: CASSLQGAGTEAFF.

This clone appeared a single time. The CDR3 DNA reads TGTGCCAGCAGCTCCGCGGGGGCGGGATGGGACATTCAGTACTTC. Translated, it gives CASSSAGAGWDIQYF. The rearrangement uses TRBV7-8 and TRBJ2-4, with a weak D call TRBD2 (7 bases). The germline gives CDR1 SGHVS, CDR2 FQNEAQ. V dropped 4 bases and J dropped 8 bases, with 18 bases sitting between them. This CDR3 is built from 15 residues.

CDR3 DNA sequence: TGTGCCAGCAGTTACAAACTAGCGGGATTTAACGAGCAGTACTTC. As protein: CASSYKLAGFNEQYF. V usage is TRBV6-5 and J usage is TRBJ2-7; 10 positions agree with TRBD2. The germline V gene has CDR1 MNHEY and CDR2 SVGAGI. There are 15 residues in the CDR3. V gave up 2 bases and J gave up 5 bases; unmatched junction bases: 6.

This chain uses TRBV28 with TRBJ1-2; tentatively, D is TRBD1 (6 bases). V was pared by 5 bases and J by 8 bases, with 18 bases between. This CDR3 comprises 14 residues. Germline CDR1 MDHEN, CDR2 SYDVKM. In DNA, the CDR3 is TGTGCCAGCAGTCCAGGGGTGGGAGTGGGAGGCTACACCTTC. It translates to CASSPGVGVGGYTF.

V gene TRBV6-1 combines with J gene TRBJ2-1, with D possibly TRBD1 on 5 matching bases. Trimming left V 4 bases short and J 4 bases short, with 14 bases between. Looked up from germline, CDR1 is MNHNS and CDR2 is SASEGT. CDR3 length equals 15 residues. DNA of the CDR3: TGTGCCAGCAGTGGGGGCCTCTCCTCGTACAATGAGCAGTTCTTC. Its protein product is CASSGGLSSYNEQFF.

By sample fraction, this clone is medium-sized (0.01 to 0.1%). The genes are TRBV29-1 and TRBJ1-1, with TRBD1 as a possible D gene (6 bases). Trimming cost V 7 bases and J 2 bases, with 11 bases left between them. Germline assignment: CDR1 SQVTM and CDR2 ANQGSEA. The length of the CDR3 is 12 residues. The CDR3, as DNA: TGCAGCGCGGGGGGCAGCAACACTGAAGCTTTCTTT. Its protein product is CSAGGSNTEAFF.

In this sample, this clone turned up once. The chain carries TRBV28 and TRBJ1-2; unclear D gene. The V and J ends lost 3 bases and 8 bases respectively, with 10 bases between them. Germline loops: CDR1 MDHEN, CDR2 SYDVKM. This CDR3 region has 12 residues. CDR3 region: CASSFGLGGYTF. The CDR3 DNA is TGTGCCAGCAGTTTCGGTCTCGGGGGCTACACCTTC.

The genes are TRBV4-2 and TRBJ2-1; TRBD2 might be the D (6 bases). CDR1 is LGHNA and CDR2 is YNFKEQ in the germline V gene. V was clipped by 0 bases and J by 4 bases, with 16 bases between them. CDR3 size: 17 residues. The CDR3 DNA sequence: TGTGCCAGCAGCCAAGAAGGCCCGGGAGTAAGGTACAATGAGCAGTTCTTC. Translated, it gives CASSQEGPGVRYNEQFF.

V usage is TRBV4-1 and J usage is TRBJ2-7, with TRBD1 matching over 7 bases. With V trimmed by 4 bases and J by 0 bases, 6 bases remained unmatched. Looked up from germline, CDR1 is MGHRA and CDR2 is YSYEKL. This CDR3 spans 15 amino acids. The CDR3 loop is CASSPRQGLSYEQYF. DNA for the CDR3: TGCGCCAGCAGCCCCAGACAGGGCCTCTCCTACGAGCAGTACTTC.

The rearrangement uses TRBV7-9 and TRBJ1-4, with 11 bases aligning to TRBD1. The CDR3 has 15 amino acids. The J segment lost 10 bases and the V segment lost 5 bases, leaving 9 bases of the junction unmatched. Germline V lookup: CDR1 SEHNR, CDR2 FQNEAQ (reference sequence). The CDR3 loop is CASSRGDRGFAKLFF. CDR3 nucleotides: TGTGCCAGCAGCCGAGGGGACAGGGGGTTTGCAAAACTGTTTTTT.

The chain is built from TRBV4-2 and TRBJ2-7; 9 nucleotides agree with TRBD2. This CDR3 is built from 15 residues. V lost 4 bases to trimming and J lost 1 base; unmatched junction nucleotides: 5. Germline-derived CDR1 and CDR2 are LGHNA and YNFKEQ. The CDR3 region is CASSPGLAKSYEQYF. The CDR3 DNA follows: TGTGCCAGCAGCCCCGGACTAGCGAAATCCTACGAGCAGTACTTC.